This T cell receptor (beta chain) was captured in a study of OX40 agonist ivuxolimab in advanced cancers. Study-wide findings and caveats: Among the nonresponders, some also had low normalized T-cell clonal expansion. Mean expanded clone counts were higher in CD8+ than CD4+ T cells. Doses of 0.1 to 3.0 mg/kg were accompanied by clonal expansion of CD4+ and CD8+ blood T cells by week 6.

Baseline, cycle 4 day 1, and cycle 7 day 1 were the blood sampling points. As to this clone: The antigen remains undetermined.

The V gene end was trimmed by 4 bases and the J gene end by 6 bases; junction bases not matched to a gene: 6. CDR1 is SGHNT, CDR2 YENEEA, per germline. This CDR3 is built from 14 residues. TCRdb's table, derived via immunoSEQ multiplex PCR, lists solely in-frame clones and lacks some. This sample yields just over 50,000 clones, of which around nine tenths are seen a single time; about 3.8% belongs to the top ten. The chain uses TRBV11-3 and TRBJ2-3; 8 bases fit TRBD1. The sample in question was CD4+ or CD8+ T cells sorted from blood, obtained in a trial of the OX40 agonist ivuxolimab. This TCR came from an adult with an advanced solid tumor such as melanoma, head and neck, liver or kidney cancer. CDR3 nucleotides: TGTGCCAGCAGCTCCGGACAGGGAAAGGATACGCAGTATTTT. Protein product: CASSSGQGKDTQYF.